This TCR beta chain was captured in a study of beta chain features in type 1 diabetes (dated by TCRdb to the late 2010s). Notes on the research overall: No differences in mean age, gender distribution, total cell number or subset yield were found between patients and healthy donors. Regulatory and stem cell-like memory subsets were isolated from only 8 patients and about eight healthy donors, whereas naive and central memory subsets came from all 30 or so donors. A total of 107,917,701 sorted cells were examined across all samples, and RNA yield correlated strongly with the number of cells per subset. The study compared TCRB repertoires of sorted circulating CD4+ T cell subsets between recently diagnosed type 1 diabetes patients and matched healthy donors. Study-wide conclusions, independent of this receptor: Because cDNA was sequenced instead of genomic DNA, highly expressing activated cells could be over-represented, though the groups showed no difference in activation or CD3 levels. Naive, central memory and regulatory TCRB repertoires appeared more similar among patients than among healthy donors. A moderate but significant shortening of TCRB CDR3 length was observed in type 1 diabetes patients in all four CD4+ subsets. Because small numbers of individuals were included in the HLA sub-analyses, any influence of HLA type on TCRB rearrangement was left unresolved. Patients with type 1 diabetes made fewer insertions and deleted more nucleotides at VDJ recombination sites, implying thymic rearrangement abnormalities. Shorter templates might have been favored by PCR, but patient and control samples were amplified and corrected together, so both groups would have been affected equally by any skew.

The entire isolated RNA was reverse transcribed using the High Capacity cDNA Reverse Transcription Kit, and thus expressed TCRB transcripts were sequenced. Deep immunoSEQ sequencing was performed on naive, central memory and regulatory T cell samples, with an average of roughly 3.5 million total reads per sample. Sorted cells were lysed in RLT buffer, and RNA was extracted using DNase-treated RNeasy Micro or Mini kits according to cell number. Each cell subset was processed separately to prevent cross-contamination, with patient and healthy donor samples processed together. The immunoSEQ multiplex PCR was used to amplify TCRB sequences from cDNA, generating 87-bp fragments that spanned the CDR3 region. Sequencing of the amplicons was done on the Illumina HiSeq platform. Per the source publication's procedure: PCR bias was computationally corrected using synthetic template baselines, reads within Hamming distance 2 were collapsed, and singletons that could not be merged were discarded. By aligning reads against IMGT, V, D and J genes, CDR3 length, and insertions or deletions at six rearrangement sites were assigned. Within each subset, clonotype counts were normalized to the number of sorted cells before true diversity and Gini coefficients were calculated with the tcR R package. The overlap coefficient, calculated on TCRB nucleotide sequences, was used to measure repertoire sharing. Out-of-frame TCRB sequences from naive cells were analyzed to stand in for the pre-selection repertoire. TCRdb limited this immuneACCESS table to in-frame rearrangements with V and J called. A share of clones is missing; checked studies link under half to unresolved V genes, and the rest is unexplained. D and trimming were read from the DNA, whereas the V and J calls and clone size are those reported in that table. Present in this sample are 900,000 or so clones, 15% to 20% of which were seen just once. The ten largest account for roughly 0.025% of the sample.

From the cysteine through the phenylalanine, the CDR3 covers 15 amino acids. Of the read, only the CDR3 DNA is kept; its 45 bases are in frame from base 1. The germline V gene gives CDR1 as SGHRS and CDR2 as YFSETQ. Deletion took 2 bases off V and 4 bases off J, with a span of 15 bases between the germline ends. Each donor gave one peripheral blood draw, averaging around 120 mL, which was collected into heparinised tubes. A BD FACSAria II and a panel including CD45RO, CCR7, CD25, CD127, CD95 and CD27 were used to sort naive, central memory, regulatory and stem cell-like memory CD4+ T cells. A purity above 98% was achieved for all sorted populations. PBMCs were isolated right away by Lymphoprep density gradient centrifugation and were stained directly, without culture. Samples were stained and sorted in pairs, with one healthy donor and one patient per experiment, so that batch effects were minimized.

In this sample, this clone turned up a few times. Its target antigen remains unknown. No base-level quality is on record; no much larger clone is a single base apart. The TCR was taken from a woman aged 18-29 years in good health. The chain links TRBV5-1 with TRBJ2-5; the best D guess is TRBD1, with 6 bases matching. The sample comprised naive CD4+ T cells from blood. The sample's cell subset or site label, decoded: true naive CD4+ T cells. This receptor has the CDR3 CASSFLGAKGETQYF. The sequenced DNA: TGCGCCAGCAGCTTCTTGGGGGCGAAAGGAGAGACCCAGTACTTC.